Each of the 22 T cell receptor beta chains below was sequenced from the same sample in a study of T-cell reconstitution after alpha-beta-depleted transplantation in children. Unique molecular identifiers were incorporated when the TCRbeta library was constructed. A single record per CDR3 protein comes from TCRdb applying MiXCR to the PCR reads. This table has roughly 570,000 distinct CDR3 sequences, roughly 27% appearing once. The sample was PBMCs, taken before TCRalphabeta/CD19-depleted stem cell transplant. Receptors originate from a boy less than two years old with Wiskott-Aldrich syndrome, due to receive a stem cell transplant.

This clonotype was seen more than once but under ten times. The chain combines TRBV5-1 with TRBJ2-5; D perhaps matches TRBD2 (6 bases). The V end lost 0 bases, the J end lost 4 bases, and 16 bases lay between the germline ends. The germline gives CDR1 SGHRS, CDR2 YFSETQ. The CDR3 has 16 amino acids. In DNA form, the CDR3 reads TGCGCCAGCAGCTTGGTTTCTAGCCGGAGGGTAGAGACCCAGTACTTC. Translation gives CASSLVSSRRVETQYF.

This chain connects TRBV7-2 to TRBJ2-1; D unresolved. CDR3 length: 14 residues. The germline CDR1 and CDR2 sequences are SGHTA and FQGNSA. Trimming cost V 5 bases and J 4 bases, with 12 bases left between them. CDR3 sequence: CASSPPNQYNEQFF. CDR3 DNA: TGTGCCAGCAGCCCCCCTAATCAATACAATGAGCAGTTCTTC.

This clonotype occurred a few times. This chain uses TRBV18 with TRBJ2-5; D tentatively reads TRBD1 or TRBD2 (5 bases each). The CDR3 extends over 14 amino acids. Germline assignment: CDR1 KGHSH and CDR2 LQKENI. V shed 2 bases and J shed 4 bases, with 11 bases lying between them. CDR3 nucleotide sequence: TGTGCCAGCTCACCAAGTTCCGGGGCAGAGACCCAGTACTTC. Amino acid sequence: CASSPSSGAETQYF.

The chain carries TRBV20-1 and TRBJ2-7; the D call may be TRBD1 or TRBD2 (5 bases each). CDR3 length: 13 residues. V lost 3 bases and J 0 bases, leaving 9 bases between the germline ends. Germline V gene sequence: CDR1 DFQATT, CDR2 SNEGSKA (reference sequence). In nucleotides, the CDR3 is TGCAGTGCTAGGGGGGAGAGCTCCTACGAGCAGTACTTC. Amino acids: CSARGESSYEQYF.

This clonotype was seen only a few times. The rearrangement uses TRBV10-3 and TRBJ2-2, with D hard to call. The CDR3 loop spans 14 amino acids. Germline V gene sequence: CDR1 ENHRY, CDR2 SYGVKD. Trimming left V 1 base short and J 5 bases short, with 8 bases between. CDR3 in amino acids: CAISELVTTGELFF. The CDR3 DNA reads as TGTGCCATCAGTGAGTTGGTAACAACCGGGGAGCTGTTTTTT.

The V and J genes are TRBV29-1 and TRBJ2-1; D may be TRBD2 (6 bases). Trimming left V 4 bases short and J 7 bases short, with 17 bases between. Germline lookup yields CDR1 SQVTM and CDR2 ANQGSEA. This CDR3 contains 14 residues. The CDR3 sequence is CSVVVGGAPNEQFF. The CDR3 nucleotides are TGCAGCGTTGTTGTCGGAGGGGCCCCAAATGAGCAGTTCTTC.

This clonotype was picked up a small number of times. The chain recombines TRBV28 with TRBJ2-1, with D maybe TRBD1 (7 bases). Per the germline V gene, CDR1 is MDHEN and CDR2 is SYDVKM. V dropped 3 bases and J dropped 7 bases, with 25 bases sitting between them. The CDR3 has 18 amino acids. The chain's CDR3 is CASSLDFFGRRGRNEQFF. In nucleotides, the CDR3 is TGTGCCAGCAGTTTGGACTTCTTCGGGCGCAGGGGGAGGAATGAGCAGTTCTTC.

This clonotype was picked up a small number of times. This rearrangement joins TRBV2 to TRBJ2-3, with D perhaps TRBD2 (6 bases). Germline CDR1 and CDR2: SNHLY and FYNNEI. Trimming cost V 3 bases and J 1 base, with 11 bases left between them. The CDR3 is 15 amino acids. This CDR3 reads CASSEMASGTDTQYF. The CDR3 DNA reads TGTGCCAGCAGTGAGATGGCTAGCGGCACAGATACGCAGTATTTT.

V usage is TRBV11-3 and J usage is TRBJ2-7; 9 bases are shared with TRBD1. The V gene's germline CDR1 is SGHNT and CDR2 YENEEA. The CDR3 length is 16 residues. The V segment lost 4 bases and the J segment 4 bases; nucleotides outside the gene matches: 11. The CDR3, as DNA: TGTGCCAGCAGCTACCCTGCCGGGACAGGGAATTACGAGCAGTACTTC. This encodes CASSYPAGTGNYEQYF.

This clonotype was seen a handful of times. This chain uses TRBV7-9 with TRBJ2-2, with 7 bases that match TRBD1. V was clipped by 5 bases and J by 0 bases; unmatched bases: 3. Germline CDR1 is SEHNR and CDR2 is FQNEAQ (reference sequence). The CDR3 is 15 amino acids. The CDR3 loop reads CASSVGQTNTGELFF. The CDR3 bases are TGTGCCAGCAGCGTGGGACAGACGAACACCGGGGAGCTGTTTTTT.

Ten or more counts support this clonotype. The V call is TRBV5-1, the J call TRBJ2-1; 9 bases fit TRBD2. This CDR3 contains 15 residues. In germline, CDR1 is SGHRS, CDR2 YFSETQ. With V trimmed by 1 base and J by 5 bases, 4 bases remained unmatched. The DNA for the CDR3 is TGCGCCAGCAGCTTGCGGCCTAGCGGGGACAATGAGCAGTTCTTC. Amino acids: CASSLRPSGDNEQFF.

The rearrangement joins TRBV9 to TRBJ2-3; 9 nucleotides agree with TRBD2. Germline CDR1 is SGDLS and CDR2 is YYNGEE. The J segment lost 0 bases and the V segment lost 0 bases, leaving 2 bases of the junction unmatched. The CDR3 loop spans 16 amino acids. CDR3 region: CASSVASGDSTDTQYF. DNA of the CDR3: TGTGCCAGCAGCGTAGCTAGCGGGGACAGCACAGATACGCAGTATTTT.

The chain couples TRBV30 to TRBJ2-7; the D gene could be TRBD1 or TRBD2 (6 bases each). CDR3 length equals 15 residues. Germline V gene data show CDR1 as GTSNPN and CDR2 as SVGIG (reference sequence). V was cut by 2 bases and J by 5 bases, with 19 bases left in between. CDR3 nucleotide sequence: TGTGCCTGGAGTCTGTCTTGGAGGGGGACACACGAGCAGTACTTC. Encoded protein: CAWSLSWRGTHEQYF. The complete variable domain, with remaining parts taken from reference TRBV30 and TRBJ2-7, reads SQTIHQWPATLVQPVGSPLSLECTVEGTSNPNLYWYRQAAGRGLQLLFYSVGIGQISSEVPQNLSASRPQDRQFILSSKKLLLSDSGFYLCAWSLSWRGTHEQYFGPGTRLTVT.

This clonotype was observed a single time. The chain employs TRBV28 and TRBJ2-2; a possible D gene is TRBD1 (6 bases). There are 14 residues in the CDR3. Germline-derived CDR1 and CDR2 are MDHEN and SYDVKM. The V gene lost 8 bases and the J gene lost 3 bases, with 13 bases spanning the gap. The CDR3 nucleotides read TGTGCCAGCCTAAGAGGGGGTGACACCGGGGAGCTGTTTTTT. Translated: CASLRGGDTGELFF. Full variable domain (rest looked up from reference TRBV28 and TRBJ2-2): DVKVTQSSRYLVKRTGEKVFLECVQDMDHENMFWYRQDPGLGLRLIYFSYDVKMKEKGDIPEGYSVSREKKERFSLILESASTNQTSMYLCASLRGGDTGELFFGEGSRLTVL.

This clonotype showed up just a few times. This chain uses TRBV10-2 with TRBJ2-5; 10 bases fit TRBD1. The CDR3 runs 15 residues. The V gene end was trimmed by 7 bases and the J gene end by 0 bases; junction bases not matched to a gene: 5. Per germline, CDR1 WSHSY and CDR2 SAAADI. CDR3 in amino acids: CASIEGQGYQETQYF. CDR3 nucleotide sequence: TGCGCCAGCATCGAGGGACAGGGGTACCAAGAGACCCAGTACTTC.

In its sample, this clonotype was seen a few times. This sequence joins TRBV5-1 and TRBJ2-3; D uncertain. Trimming shortened V by 3 bases and J by 6 bases, and 11 bases separated the two germline ends. The germline V gene has CDR1 SGHRS and CDR2 YFSETQ. This CDR3 is 13 amino acids long. CDR3 protein: CASSWTPGDTQYF. The CDR3 bases are TGCGCCAGCAGCTGGACCCCCGGGGATACGCAGTATTTT. The whole variable domain, remainder taken from reference TRBV5-1 and TRBJ2-3, is KAGVTQTPRYLIKTRGQQVTLSCSPISGHRSVSWYQQTPGQGLQFLFEYFSETQRNKGNFPGRFSGRQFSNSRSEMNVSTLELGDSALYLCASSWTPGDTQYFGPGTRLTVL.

This clonotype was detected only a few times. V usage is TRBV5-1 and J usage is TRBJ2-7, with D hard to call. Trimming took off 0 bases at V and 0 bases at J, with 10 bases between the two ends. The CDR3 length is 15 residues. Looked up from germline, CDR1 is SGHRS and CDR2 is YFSETQ. The DNA for the CDR3 is TGCGCCAGCAGCTTGGAAGGGCAACCCTCCTACGAGCAGTACTTC. Translated, it gives CASSLEGQPSYEQYF. Using reference TRBV5-1 and TRBJ2-7 for the parts outside the CDR3, the full variable domain is KAGVTQTPRYLIKTRGQQVTLSCSPISGHRSVSWYQQTPGQGLQFLFEYFSETQRNKGNFPGRFSGRQFSNSRSEMNVSTLELGDSALYLCASSLEGQPSYEQYFGPGTRLTVT.

The chain is built from TRBV18 and TRBJ1-1, with D hard to call. The V end lost 3 bases, the J end lost 1 base, and 6 bases lay between the germline ends. Germline V gives CDR1 KGHSH, CDR2 LQKENI. CDR3 size: 13 residues. The CDR3: CASSPVGNTEAFF. Written as DNA, the CDR3 is TGTGCCAGCTCACCGGTCGGGAACACTGAAGCTTTCTTT.

The chain uses TRBV5-1 and TRBJ2-4; 8 nucleotides match TRBD2. The V gene end was trimmed by 4 bases and the J gene end by 1 base; junction bases not matched to a gene: 7. CDR3 size: 16 residues. Germline-derived CDR1 and CDR2 are SGHRS and YFSETQ. The CDR3 region is CASSPGTSNAKNIQYF. The CDR3 DNA reads as TGCGCCAGCAGCCCCGGGACTAGTAACGCCAAAAACATTCAGTACTTC.

This chain uses TRBV4-1 with TRBJ2-7; no definite D call. The CDR3 runs 15 residues. In germline, CDR1 is MGHRA, CDR2 YSYEKL. Trimming shortened V by 2 bases and J by 3 bases, and 14 bases separated the two germline ends. The CDR3 reads CASSQNPHGIYEQYF. The CDR3 nucleotides read TGCGCCAGCAGCCAAAATCCCCACGGCATCTACGAGCAGTACTTC.

This clonotype was recorded a few times. The J gene is TRBJ2-4, the V gene TRBV20-1; 9 bases map to TRBD2. From germline, CDR1 is DFQATT and CDR2 SNEGSKA (reference sequence). The ends lost 6 bases at V and 1 base at J; junction bases unmatched: 1. There are 13 residues in the CDR3. CDR3 in DNA: TGCAGTGCCGGGACTAGCGCCAAAAACATTCAGTACTTC. The encoded protein is CSAGTSAKNIQYF.

The chain carries TRBV6-1 and TRBJ2-1; D perhaps matches TRBD2 (5 bases). Germline V gene data show CDR1 as MNHNS and CDR2 as SASEGT. Trimming left V 4 bases short and J 4 bases short, with 17 bases between. The CDR3 length is 16 residues. The CDR3 is CASSAPERNGYNEQFF. The CDR3 DNA reads as TGTGCCAGCAGTGCTCCTGAGCGGAACGGGTACAATGAGCAGTTCTTC.